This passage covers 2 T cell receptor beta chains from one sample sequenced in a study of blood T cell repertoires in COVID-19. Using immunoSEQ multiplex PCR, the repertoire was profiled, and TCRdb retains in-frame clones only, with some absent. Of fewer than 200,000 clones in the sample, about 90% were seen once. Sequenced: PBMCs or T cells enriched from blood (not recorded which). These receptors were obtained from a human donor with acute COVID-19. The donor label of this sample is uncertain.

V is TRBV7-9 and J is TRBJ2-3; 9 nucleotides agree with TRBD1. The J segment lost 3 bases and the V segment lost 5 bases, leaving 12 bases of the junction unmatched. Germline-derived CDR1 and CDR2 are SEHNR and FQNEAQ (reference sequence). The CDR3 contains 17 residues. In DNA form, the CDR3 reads TGTGCCAGCAGCCCGGGACAGGGCTTAGGGAGTACAGATACGCAGTATTTT. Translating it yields CASSPGQGLGSTDTQYF.

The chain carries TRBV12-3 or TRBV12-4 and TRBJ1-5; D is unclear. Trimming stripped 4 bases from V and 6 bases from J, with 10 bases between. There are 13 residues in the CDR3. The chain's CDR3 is CASSWSAPQPQHF. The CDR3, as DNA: TGTGCCAGCAGTTGGTCAGCGCCTCAGCCCCAGCATTTT.